Listed below are T cell receptor beta chains from one sample, sequenced in a study of T cell responses to AZD1222 COVID-19 vaccine. Repertoires were generated with immunoSEQ multiplex PCR, while TCRdb's copy carries only in-frame clones and drops some. The table records 140,000 to 150,000 clones, roughly nine tenths of them present only once. Specimen: peripheral blood, collected on day 0 of AZD1222 vaccination. The receptor source for this set is an adult in good health. Each CDR3 is given with its conserved first and last residue. The D gene is left open where the match is weak.

>NA|TRBV5-1|TRBJ1-2
CASSLVTGRDGYTF
>NA|TRBV27|TRBJ1-2
CASSPWTDYGYTF
>NA|TRBV6-5|TRBJ2-7
CASSKTSLGSYEQYF
>TRBD1|TRBV20-1|TRBJ1-2
CSASTRGGSYGYTF
>TRBD1|TRBV4-2|TRBJ1-5
CASSRTGDSNQPQHF
>NA|TRBV7-2|TRBJ1-3
CASSLGRSGNTIYF
>TRBD1|TRBV29-1|TRBJ2-5
CSAGTGGETQYF
>TRBD1|TRBV11-3|TRBJ1-1
CASSGQGARTEAFF
>NA|TRBV5-1|TRBJ2-3
CASSLGGRGTDTQYF
>TRBD2|TRBV7-3|TRBJ2-1
CASSPPGTSGSHEQFF
>NA|TRBV30|TRBJ1-1
CACRQMNTEAFF
>TRBD1|TRBV2|TRBJ1-6
CASRGTGTYNSPLHF
>NA|TRBV15|TRBJ1-3
CATAGQLGSGNTIYF
>NA|TRBV28|TRBJ1-1
CASSFTLTAFNTEAFF
>NA|TRBV28|TRBJ1-4
CASQTPRGNEKLFF
>TRBD2|TRBV5-4|TRBJ2-2
CASSGLAGGPNTGELFF
>NA|TRBV6-2/TRBV6-3|TRBJ1-4
CASSPGPTATNEKLFF
>TRBD1|TRBV28|TRBJ1-2
CASSFGQGFGYTF
>NA|TRBV7-2|TRBJ1-1
CASSLRVNRGGLNTEAFF
>NA|TRBV7-8|TRBJ1-5
CASSRGTRGDQPQHF
>TRBD2|TRBV5-1|TRBJ2-1
CASSLRTSKGEQFF
>TRBD1|TRBV19|TRBJ1-2
CASSTTGGANYGYTF
>TRBD1|TRBV28|TRBJ1-5
CASSLLDRPGNQPQHF
>NA|TRBV7-9|TRBJ1-5
CASSVGQISSNQPQHF
>NA|TRBV14|TRBJ1-1
CASSQGGARTEAFF
>TRBD2|TRBV2|TRBJ2-3
CASSEIAAGGSDTQYF
>NA|TRBV2|TRBJ1-2
CASSEAGRNYGYTF
>NA|TRBV6-5|TRBJ2-7
CASSLQLSYEQYF
>NA|TRBV11-3|TRBJ2-3
CASSLAVGSSTDTQYF
>NA|TRBV9|TRBJ1-3
CASSAGTRGNTIYF
>NA|TRBV7-9|TRBJ1-4
CASSHGEKLFF
>NA|TRBV28|TRBJ1-4
CASSLPEQGREKLFF
>NA|TRBV7-2|TRBJ1-2
CASSPPGGRHAYGYTF
>NA|TRBV11-3|TRBJ2-5
CASSLRETQYF
>TRBD1|TRBV28|TRBJ1-2
CASNIGQGNYGYTF
>NA|TRBV7-2|TRBJ1-5
CASSLVTGRWNQPQHF
>NA|TRBV5-5|TRBJ1-4
CASSLAVGPDEKLFF
>TRBD1|TRBV3-1/TRBV3-2|TRBJ2-7
CASSLPTGTGISYEQYF
>TRBD1|TRBV7-2|TRBJ1-1
CASSLYGQGNTEAFF
>NA|TRBV5-1|TRBJ2-6
CASSLANSGANVLTF
>TRBD2|TRBV19|TRBJ2-1
CASSRTSAGGPLHEQFF
>NA|TRBV18|TRBJ2-3
CASSPSGGAADTQYF
>NA|TRBV15|TRBJ2-7
CATSREGGLSIYEQYF
>NA|TRBV5-1|TRBJ1-2
CASRPGDSTGGYTF
>NA|TRBV19|TRBJ1-5
CASSHLIQGRRRKPQHF
>TRBD1|TRBV27|TRBJ1-1
CASSLLGTDNTEAFF
>NA|TRBV30|TRBJ2-6
CAWSVGPLWANVLTF
>NA|TRBV7-9|TRBJ1-1
CASSLGPSTEAFF
>TRBD2|TRBV6-2/TRBV6-3|TRBJ2-7
CASSTEIAGPSYEQYF
>TRBD2|TRBV4-1|TRBJ2-1
CASSIRLAGRNNEQFF
>NA|TRBV7-2|TRBJ1-5
CASSVGSNQPQHF
>NA|TRBV6-5|TRBJ2-5
CASSLGLKETQYF
>TRBD1|TRBV19|TRBJ2-7
CASSTSRDRGSYEQYF
>TRBD2|TRBV28|TRBJ2-7
CASSPYGRGEQYF
>NA|TRBV20-1|TRBJ2-1
CSASDLASSYNEQFF
>TRBD1|TRBV5-4|TRBJ1-5
CASSLGDRGLSNQPQHF
>NA|TRBV7-2|TRBJ1-2
CASSLYSGPDGYTF